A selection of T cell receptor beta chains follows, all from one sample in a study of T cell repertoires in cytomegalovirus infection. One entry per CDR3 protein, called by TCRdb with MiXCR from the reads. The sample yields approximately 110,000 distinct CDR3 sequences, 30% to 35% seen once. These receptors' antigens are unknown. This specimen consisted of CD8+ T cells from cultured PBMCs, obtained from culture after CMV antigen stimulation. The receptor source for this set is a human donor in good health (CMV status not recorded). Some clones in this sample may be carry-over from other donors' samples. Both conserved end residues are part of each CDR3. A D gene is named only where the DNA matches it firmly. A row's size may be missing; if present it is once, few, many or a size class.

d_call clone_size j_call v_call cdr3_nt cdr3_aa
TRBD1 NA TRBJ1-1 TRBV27 TGTGCCAGCAGTTTGGGACAGGGGCTCCCTGAAGCTTTCTTT CASSLGQGLPEAFF
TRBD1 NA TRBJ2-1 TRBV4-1 TGCGCCAGCAGCCAAGGGATTGACAGGGACAATGAGCAGTTCTTC CASSQGIDRDNEQFF
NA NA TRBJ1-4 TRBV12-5 TGTGCTAGTGGTTTCGTAACAGGCGGGAAAGCTGAAAAACTGTTTTTT CASGFVTGGKAEKLFF
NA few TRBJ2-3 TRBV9 TGTGCCAGCAGCCTTGGACATCCCACAGATACGCAGTATTTT CASSLGHPTDTQYF
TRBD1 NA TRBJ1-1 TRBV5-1 TGCGCCAGCAGCTTGGTATGGGAACGATCGACAGGGGGGCGATCGAAAGCTTTCTTT CASSLVWERSTGGRSKAFF
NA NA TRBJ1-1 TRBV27 TGTGCCAGCAGCTATCGGCCACCCTGGACTGAAGCTTTCTTT CASSYRPPWTEAFF
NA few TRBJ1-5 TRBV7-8 TGTGCCAGCAGCTTGGGGCGGAATAGCAATCAGCCCCAGCATTTT CASSLGRNSNQPQHF
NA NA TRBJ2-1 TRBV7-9 TGTGCCAGCAGCCCCCCCCTTAATCCCCGCAATGAGCAGTTCTTC CASSPPLNPRNEQFF
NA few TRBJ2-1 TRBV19 TGTGCCAGTAGTATCTGGGGGGCTGAGCAGTTCTTC CASSIWGAEQFF
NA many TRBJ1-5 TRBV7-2 TGTGCCAGCAGCTCACAGGGAAATAGCAATCAGCCCCAGCATTTT CASSSQGNSNQPQHF